Shown below are 14 T cell receptor beta chains from a single sample sequenced in a study of cytomegalovirus exposure and HLA in healthy donors. The PCR ran on 60 Vbeta and 13 Jbeta primers. Measured with immunoSEQ multiplex PCR; TCRdb has only the in-frame clones, and not every one. The sample comprises about 140,000 clones, around four fifths of which are singletons, and about 1.5% rests with the top ten. Source material: PBMCs. The receptors were sampled from a woman in her thirties or forties in good health and CMV-seronegative.

This sequence joins TRBV5-1 and TRBJ2-5, with 10 bases that match TRBD1. Trimming at V came to 4 bases and at J to 0 bases, leaving 6 bases not matched to a gene. Germline values: CDR1 SGHRS, CDR2 YFSETQ. The CDR3 has 16 amino acids. CDR3 coding DNA: TGCGCCAGCAGCACGGGGGACAGGGGAGACCAAGAGACCCAGTACTTC. Residues: CASSTGDRGDQETQYF.

The chain joins TRBV2 to TRBJ2-5; TRBD1 might be the D (5 bases). This CDR3 has 13 residues. From germline, CDR1 is SNHLY and CDR2 FYNNEI. Deletions cut 5 bases from V and 4 bases from J, with 11 bases between. The CDR3 sequence is CASSRQGGETQYF. CDR3 nucleotide sequence: TGTGCCAGCAGTCGGCAGGGTGGAGAGACCCAGTACTTC.

V is TRBV5-1 and J is TRBJ2-7; TRBD1 is a possible D gene (5 bases). Germline CDR1 and CDR2: SGHRS and YFSETQ. The CDR3 sequence is 13 residues long. Trimming removed 0 bases at V and 3 bases at J, with 7 bases between. In DNA form, the CDR3 reads TGCGCCAGCAGCTTGGGACAGTTCTACGAGCAGTACTTC. This gives the protein CASSLGQFYEQYF.

The chain carries TRBV7-8 and TRBJ2-1; D is undetermined. Germline loops: CDR1 SGHVS, CDR2 FQNEAQ. This CDR3 is 15 amino acids long. V lost 2 bases and J 2 bases, leaving 10 bases between the germline ends. CDR3 coding DNA: TGTGCCAGCAGCTTAATAGATAGTGCCTACAATGAGCAGTTCTTC. Its translation: CASSLIDSAYNEQFF.

The chain joins TRBV25-1 to TRBJ1-4; D uncertain. The CDR3 is made up of 14 amino acids. Trimming removed 3 bases from V and 7 bases from J, with 12 bases in between. Germline CDR1 and CDR2: MGHDK and SYGVNS. The CDR3 DNA sequence: TGTGCCAGCAGTGACGGCGGGGTAGGTGAAAAACTGTTTTTT. It yields the protein CASSDGGVGEKLFF.

This chain joins TRBV19 and TRBJ2-5, with 7 nucleotides matching TRBD1. The V gene end was trimmed by 4 bases and the J gene end by 2 bases; junction bases not matched to a gene: 4. Germline loops: CDR1 LNHDA, CDR2 SQIVND (reference sequence). CDR3 length equals 14 residues. CDR3 sequence: CASSKNRGQETQYF. The CDR3 region has the DNA TGTGCCAGTAGTAAGAACAGGGGTCAAGAGACCCAGTACTTC.

V gene TRBV7-9 combines with J gene TRBJ2-7; 7 bases align to TRBD1. Germline CDR1 reads SEHNR; CDR2 reads FQNEAQ (reference sequence). This CDR3 contains 13 residues. V dropped 5 bases and J dropped 6; count of bases not matched to a gene: 7. The CDR3 coding sequence is TGTGCCAGCAGCCCCTGGACAGGAGGCGAGCAGTACTTC. Translating gives CASSPWTGGEQYF.

The CDR3 protein is CASSLVPQKNTEAFF. In DNA form, the CDR3 reads TGTGCCAGCAGCCTGGTCCCACAGAAGAACACTGAAGCTTTCTTT. The rearrangement links TRBV14 to TRBJ1-1; D call uncertain. Trimming shortened V by 4 bases and J by 1 base, and 13 bases separated the two germline ends. CDR3 size: 15 residues. Germline V CDR1 and CDR2: SGHDN, FVKESK.

The chain has TRBV4-1 and TRBJ1-5; D is possibly TRBD1 (5 bases). Germline V gene sequence: CDR1 MGHRA, CDR2 YSYEKL. V lost 4 bases and J 2 bases, leaving 12 bases between the germline ends. The CDR3 spans 15 residues. CDR3 DNA: TGCGCCAGCAGCCTCCAGGGAGGGGGCAATCAGCCCCAGCATTTT. Its translation is CASSLQGGGNQPQHF.

The gene calls are TRBV18 and TRBJ2-7; 10 nucleotides match TRBD2. Germline V gives CDR1 KGHSH, CDR2 LQKENI. V was clipped by 3 bases and J by 3 bases; unmatched bases: 2. The CDR3 totals 14 residues. CDR3 residues: CASSPGTSDYEQYF. CDR3 nucleotides: TGTGCCAGCTCACCCGGGACTAGCGACTACGAGCAGTACTTC.

This rearrangement joins TRBV7-6 to TRBJ1-1, with D perhaps matching TRBD1 (6 bases). In germline, CDR1 is SGHVS, CDR2 FNYEAQ. Trimming took 4 bases from V and 5 from J, leaving 11 bases between them. The CDR3 has 13 amino acids. CDR3 protein: CASSSHRDTEAFF. Written as DNA, the CDR3 is TGTGCCAGCAGCTCGCACAGGGATACTGAAGCTTTCTTT.

The chain uses TRBV5-6 and TRBJ1-1, with 7 positions matching TRBD1. Unmatched junction bases numbered 6, after V lost 3 bases and J lost 7 bases. Per the germline V gene, CDR1 is SGHDT and CDR2 is YYEEEE. The CDR3 has 13 amino acids. The CDR3 spells CASSYRGGGEAFF. The CDR3 bases are TGTGCCAGCAGCTACAGGGGAGGTGGTGAAGCTTTCTTT.

This sequence joins TRBV2 and TRBJ1-1; weak D call: TRBD1 (5 bases). The ends were cut back, 6 bases at V and 0 bases at J, with 11 bases in the middle. Germline CDR1 is SNHLY and CDR2 is FYNNEI. CDR3 length equals 14 residues. The CDR3 loop is CASRRQPMNTEAFF. DNA for the CDR3: TGTGCCAGCAGGAGACAGCCTATGAACACTGAAGCTTTCTTT.

The chain is built from TRBV4-2 and TRBJ2-1; TRBD2 aligns across 9 bases. Germline-derived CDR1 and CDR2 are LGHNA and YNFKEQ. Trimming cost V 3 bases and J 9 bases; bases outside gene matches: 3. CDR3 length equals 13 residues. As DNA, the CDR3 is TGTGCCAGCAGCCAGGTTAGCGGGGGTGAGCAGTTCTTC. This sequence encodes CASSQVSGGEQFF.